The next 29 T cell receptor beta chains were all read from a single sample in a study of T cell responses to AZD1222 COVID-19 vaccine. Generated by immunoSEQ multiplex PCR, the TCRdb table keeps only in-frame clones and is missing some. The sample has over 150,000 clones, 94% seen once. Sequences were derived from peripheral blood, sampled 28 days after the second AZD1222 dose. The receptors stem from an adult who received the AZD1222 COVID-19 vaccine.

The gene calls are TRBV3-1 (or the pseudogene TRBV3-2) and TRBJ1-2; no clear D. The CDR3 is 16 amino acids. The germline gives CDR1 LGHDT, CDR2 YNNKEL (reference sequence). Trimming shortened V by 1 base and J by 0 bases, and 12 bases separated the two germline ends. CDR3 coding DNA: TGTGCCAGCAGCCAAGGGTTGGCGGACTCTAACTATGGCTACACCTTC. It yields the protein CASSQGLADSNYGYTF.

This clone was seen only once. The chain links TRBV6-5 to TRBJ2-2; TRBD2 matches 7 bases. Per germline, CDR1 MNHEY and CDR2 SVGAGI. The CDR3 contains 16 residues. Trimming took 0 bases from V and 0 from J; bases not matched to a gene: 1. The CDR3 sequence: CASSYSAGTNTGELFF. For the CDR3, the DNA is TGTGCCAGCAGTTACTCAGCGGGGACGAACACCGGGGAGCTGTTTTTT.

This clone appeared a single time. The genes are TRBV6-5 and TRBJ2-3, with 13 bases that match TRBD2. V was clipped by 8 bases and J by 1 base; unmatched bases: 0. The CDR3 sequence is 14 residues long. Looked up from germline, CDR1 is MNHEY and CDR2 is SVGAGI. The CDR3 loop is CASGTSGGTDTQYF. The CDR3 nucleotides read TGTGCCAGCGGGACTAGCGGGGGCACAGATACGCAGTATTTT.

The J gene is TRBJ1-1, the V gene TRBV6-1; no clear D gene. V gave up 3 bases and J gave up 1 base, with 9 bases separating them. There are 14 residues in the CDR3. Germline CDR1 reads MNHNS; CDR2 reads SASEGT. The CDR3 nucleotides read TGTGCCAGCAGTGACCCGGCGGCGAACACTGAAGCTTTCTTT. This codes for CASSDPAANTEAFF.

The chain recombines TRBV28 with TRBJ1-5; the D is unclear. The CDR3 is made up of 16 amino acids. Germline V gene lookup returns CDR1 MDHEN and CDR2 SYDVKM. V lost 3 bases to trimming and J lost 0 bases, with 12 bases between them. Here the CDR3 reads CASSFSTVYSNQPQHF. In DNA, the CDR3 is TGTGCCAGCAGTTTCTCCACAGTTTATAGCAATCAGCCCCAGCATTTT.

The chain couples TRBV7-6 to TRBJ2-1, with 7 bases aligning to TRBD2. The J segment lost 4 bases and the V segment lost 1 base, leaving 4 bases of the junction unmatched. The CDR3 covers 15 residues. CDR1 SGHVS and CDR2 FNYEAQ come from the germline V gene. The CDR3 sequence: CASSLGLAEYNEQFF. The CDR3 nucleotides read TGTGCCAGCAGCTTAGGGCTAGCGGAATACAATGAGCAGTTCTTC.

The CDR3 bases are TGTGCCAGCAGCCTCAGGTGGGGGTCGGAGACCCAGTACTTC. Amino acids: CASSLRWGSETQYF. V is TRBV9 and J is TRBJ2-5; D may correspond to TRBD1 or TRBD2 (5 bases each). Germline CDR1 and CDR2: SGDLS and YYNGEE. V gave up 4 bases and J gave up 5 bases, with 15 bases separating them. The CDR3 has 14 amino acids.

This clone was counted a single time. The CDR3 reads CASSLVFSQGDEQFF. CDR3 DNA: TGTGCCAGCAGCTTGGTTTTCAGTCAGGGCGATGAGCAGTTCTTC. V usage is TRBV5-4 and J usage is TRBJ2-1; possible D gene TRBD1, 5 bases. The CDR3 has 15 residues. Trimming took 0 bases from V and 8 from J, leaving 15 bases between them. Germline CDR1 reads SGHNT; CDR2 reads YYREEE (reference sequence).

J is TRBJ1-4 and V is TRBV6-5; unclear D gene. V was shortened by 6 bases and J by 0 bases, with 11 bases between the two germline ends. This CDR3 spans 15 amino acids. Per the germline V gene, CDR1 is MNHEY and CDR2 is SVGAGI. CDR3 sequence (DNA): TGTGCCAGCAGAGTGATGGCCGCAACTAATGAAAAACTGTTTTTT. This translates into CASRVMAATNEKLFF.

CDR3: CASRAGLPPPCSYEQYF. The CDR3 coding sequence is TGTGCCAGCCGCGCGGGACTCCCCCCCCCTTGCTCCTACGAGCAGTACTTC. This chain connects TRBV11-3 to TRBJ2-7; TRBD2 is a possible D gene (6 bases). The CDR3 covers 17 residues. Germline V gene sequence: CDR1 SGHNT, CDR2 YENEEA. V dropped 8 bases and J dropped 0 bases, with 23 bases sitting between them.

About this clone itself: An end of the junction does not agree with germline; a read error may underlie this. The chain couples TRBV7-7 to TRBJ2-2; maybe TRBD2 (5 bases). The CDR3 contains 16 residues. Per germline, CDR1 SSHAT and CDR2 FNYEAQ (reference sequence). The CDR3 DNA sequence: TGTGCTAGCAGCCCTGTAGGAGGCATAAACACCGGGGAGCTGTTTTTT. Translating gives CASSPVGGINTGELFF.

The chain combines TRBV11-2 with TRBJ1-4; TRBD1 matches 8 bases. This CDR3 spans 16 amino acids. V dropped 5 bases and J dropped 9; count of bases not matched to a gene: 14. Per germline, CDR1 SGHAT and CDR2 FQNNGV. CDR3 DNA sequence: TGTGCCAGCAGCGGACTTGACAGGGGAAGTAGGAAAAAACTGTTTTTT. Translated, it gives CASSGLDRGSRKKLFF.

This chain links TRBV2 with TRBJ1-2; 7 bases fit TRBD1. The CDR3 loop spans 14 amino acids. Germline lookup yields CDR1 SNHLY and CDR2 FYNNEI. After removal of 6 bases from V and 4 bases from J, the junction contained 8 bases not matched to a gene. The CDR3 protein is CASRARQGIYGYTF. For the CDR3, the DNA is TGTGCCAGCAGGGCACGACAGGGTATCTATGGCTACACCTTC. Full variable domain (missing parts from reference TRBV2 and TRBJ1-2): EPEVTQTPSHQVTQMGQEVILRCVPISNHLYFYWYRQILGQKVEFLVSFYNNEISEKSEIFDDQFSVERPDGSNFTLKIRSTKLEDSAMYFCASRARQGIYGYTFGSGTRLTVV.

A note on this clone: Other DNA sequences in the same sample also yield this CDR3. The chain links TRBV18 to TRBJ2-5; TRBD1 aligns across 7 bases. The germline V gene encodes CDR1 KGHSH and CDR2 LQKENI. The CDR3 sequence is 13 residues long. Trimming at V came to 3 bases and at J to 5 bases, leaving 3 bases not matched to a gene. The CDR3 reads CASSPGTAETQYF. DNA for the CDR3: TGTGCCAGCTCACCTGGGACAGCGGAGACCCAGTACTTC. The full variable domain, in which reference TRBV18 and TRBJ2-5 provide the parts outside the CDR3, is NAGVMQNPRHLVRRRGQEARLRCSPMKGHSHVYWYRQLPEEGLKFMVYLQKENIIDESGMPKERFSAEFPKEGPSILRIQQVVRGDSAAYFCASSPGTAETQYFGPGTRLLVL.

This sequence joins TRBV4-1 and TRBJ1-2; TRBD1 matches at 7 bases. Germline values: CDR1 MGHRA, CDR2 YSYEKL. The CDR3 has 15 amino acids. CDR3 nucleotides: TGCCCCCGCCGCCGCCGGGACAGAGGTGGCTATGGCTACACCTTC. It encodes CPRRRRDRGGYGYTF.

The CDR3 DNA follows: TGTGCCAGCAGTTTGGTTGCTATGAACACTGAAGCTTTCTTT. Protein sequence: CASSLVAMNTEAFF. The rearrangement joins TRBV28 to TRBJ1-1; D is undetermined. Germline V CDR1 and CDR2: MDHEN, SYDVKM. V lost 3 bases to trimming and J lost 0 bases, with 8 bases between them. This CDR3 has 14 residues.

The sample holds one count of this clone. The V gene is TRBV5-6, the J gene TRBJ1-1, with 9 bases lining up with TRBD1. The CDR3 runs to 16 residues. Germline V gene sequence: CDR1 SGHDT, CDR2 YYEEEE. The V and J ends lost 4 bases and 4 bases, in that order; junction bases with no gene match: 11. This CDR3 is CASSPDGTGRTTEAFF. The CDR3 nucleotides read TGTGCCAGCAGCCCTGACGGGACAGGGAGAACCACTGAAGCTTTCTTT.

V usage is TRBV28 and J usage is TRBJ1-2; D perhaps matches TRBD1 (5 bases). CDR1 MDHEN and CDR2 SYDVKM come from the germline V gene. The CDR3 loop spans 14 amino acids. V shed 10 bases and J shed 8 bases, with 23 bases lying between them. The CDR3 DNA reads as TGTGCCACCCCAGAAACGGTGGGAGGGGAAGGCTACACCTTC. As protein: CATPETVGGEGYTF.

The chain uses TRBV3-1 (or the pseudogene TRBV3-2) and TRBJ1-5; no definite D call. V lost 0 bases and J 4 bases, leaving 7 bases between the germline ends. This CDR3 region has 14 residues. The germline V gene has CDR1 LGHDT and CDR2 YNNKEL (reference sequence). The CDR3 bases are TGTGCCAGCAGCCAAGATGACATAAATCAGCCCCAGCATTTT. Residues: CASSQDDINQPQHF.

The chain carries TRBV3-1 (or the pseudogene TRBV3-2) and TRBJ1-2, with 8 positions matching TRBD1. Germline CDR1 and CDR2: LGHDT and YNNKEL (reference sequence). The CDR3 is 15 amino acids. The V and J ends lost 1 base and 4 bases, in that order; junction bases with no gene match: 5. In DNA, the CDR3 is TGTGCCAGCAGCCAAGTAGGGACAGGCGGCTATGGCTACACCTTC. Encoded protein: CASSQVGTGGYGYTF.

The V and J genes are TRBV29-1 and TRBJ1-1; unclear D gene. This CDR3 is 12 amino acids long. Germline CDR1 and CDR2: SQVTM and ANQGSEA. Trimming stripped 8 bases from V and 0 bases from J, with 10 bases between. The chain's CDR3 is CSFNGLNTEAFF. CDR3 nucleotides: TGCAGCTTTAACGGCCTGAACACTGAAGCTTTCTTT.

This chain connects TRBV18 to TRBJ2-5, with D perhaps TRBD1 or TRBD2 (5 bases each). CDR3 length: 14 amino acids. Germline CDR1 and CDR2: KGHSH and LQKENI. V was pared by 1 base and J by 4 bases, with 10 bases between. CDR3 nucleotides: TGTGCCAGCTCACCACTTGGGGGACGAGAGACCCAGTACTTC. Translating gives CASSPLGGRETQYF.

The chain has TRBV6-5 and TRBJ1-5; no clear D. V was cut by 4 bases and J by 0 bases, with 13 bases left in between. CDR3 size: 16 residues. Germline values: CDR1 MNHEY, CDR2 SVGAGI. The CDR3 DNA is TGTGCCAGCAGTTTTGCCCCAGTGTATAGCAATCAGCCCCAGCATTTT. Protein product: CASSFAPVYSNQPQHF.

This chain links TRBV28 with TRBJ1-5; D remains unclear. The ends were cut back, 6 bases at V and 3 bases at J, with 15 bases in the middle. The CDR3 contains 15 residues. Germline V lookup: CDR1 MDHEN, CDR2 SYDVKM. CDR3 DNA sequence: TGTGCCAGCAGCCCGAGGTTGAGTTTCAATCAGCCCCAGCATTTT. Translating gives CASSPRLSFNQPQHF.

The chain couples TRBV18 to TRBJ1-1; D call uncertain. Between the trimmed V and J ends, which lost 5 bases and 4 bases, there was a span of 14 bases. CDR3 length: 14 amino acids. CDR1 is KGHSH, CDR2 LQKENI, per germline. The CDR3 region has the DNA TGTGCCAGCTCATTTTCCGACCAGAGCACTGAAGCTTTCTTT. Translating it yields CASSFSDQSTEAFF.

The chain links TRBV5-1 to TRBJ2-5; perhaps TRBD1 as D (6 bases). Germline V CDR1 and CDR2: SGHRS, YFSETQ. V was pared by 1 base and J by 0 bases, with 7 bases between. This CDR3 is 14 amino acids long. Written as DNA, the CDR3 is TGCGCCAGCAGCTTGTGGACAGACCAAGAGACCCAGTACTTC. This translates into CASSLWTDQETQYF. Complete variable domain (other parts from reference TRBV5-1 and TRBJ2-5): KAGVTQTPRYLIKTRGQQVTLSCSPISGHRSVSWYQQTPGQGLQFLFEYFSETQRNKGNFPGRFSGRQFSNSRSEMNVSTLELGDSALYLCASSLWTDQETQYFGPGTRLLVL.

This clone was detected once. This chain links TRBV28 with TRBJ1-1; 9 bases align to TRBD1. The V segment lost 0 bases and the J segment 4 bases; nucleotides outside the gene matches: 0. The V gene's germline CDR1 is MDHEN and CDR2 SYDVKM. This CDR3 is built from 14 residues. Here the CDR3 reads CASSLWTGGTEAFF. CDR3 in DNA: TGTGCCAGCAGTTTATGGACAGGGGGCACTGAAGCTTTCTTT.

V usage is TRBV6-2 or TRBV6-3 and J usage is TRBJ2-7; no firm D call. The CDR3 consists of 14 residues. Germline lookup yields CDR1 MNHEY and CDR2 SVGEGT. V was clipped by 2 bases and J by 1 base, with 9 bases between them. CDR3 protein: CASSYRLRSYEQYF. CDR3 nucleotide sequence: TGTGCCAGCAGTTACAGACTGAGATCCTACGAGCAGTACTTC.

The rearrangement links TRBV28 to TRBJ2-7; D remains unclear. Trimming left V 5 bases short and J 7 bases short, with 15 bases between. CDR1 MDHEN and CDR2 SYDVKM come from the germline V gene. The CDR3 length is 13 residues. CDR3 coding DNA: TGTGCCAGCAGTCGCTTGACTCCATGGGAGCAGTACTTC. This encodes CASSRLTPWEQYF.